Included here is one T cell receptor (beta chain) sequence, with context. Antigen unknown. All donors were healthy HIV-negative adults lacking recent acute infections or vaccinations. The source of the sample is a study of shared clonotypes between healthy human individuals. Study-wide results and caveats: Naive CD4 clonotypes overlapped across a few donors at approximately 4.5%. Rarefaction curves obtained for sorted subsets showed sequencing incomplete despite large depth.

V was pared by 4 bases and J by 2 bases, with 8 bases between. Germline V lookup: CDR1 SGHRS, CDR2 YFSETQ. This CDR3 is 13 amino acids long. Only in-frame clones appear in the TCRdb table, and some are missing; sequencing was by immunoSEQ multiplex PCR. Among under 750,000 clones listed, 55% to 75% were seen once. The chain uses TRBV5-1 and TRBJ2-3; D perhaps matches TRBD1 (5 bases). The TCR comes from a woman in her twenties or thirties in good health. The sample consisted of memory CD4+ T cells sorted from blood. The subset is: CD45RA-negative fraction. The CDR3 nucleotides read TGCGCCAGCAGCAGGGGTGACACAGATACGCAGTATTTT. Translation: CASSRGDTDTQYF.